A single sample is the source of the 24 T cell receptor beta chains below, sequenced in a study of cytomegalovirus exposure and HLA in healthy donors. Researchers ran the PCR with 60 Vbeta and 13 Jbeta primers. Clones were sequenced by immunoSEQ multiplex PCR, and TCRdb holds only the in-frame ones, with some missing. Recorded here are some 130,000 clones; the top ten clones represent roughly 1.4%. The sequencing sample was made of PBMCs. The source of these receptors is a woman in her thirties or forties in good health and CMV-seronegative.

As for this clone: One end of the junction varies from germline; a read error may be responsible. The chain combines TRBV10-3 with TRBJ1-2; perhaps TRBD1 as D (6 bases). From germline, CDR1 is ENHRY and CDR2 SYGVKD. The CDR3 runs 12 residues. CDR3 loop: CAISESDRHTSF. Written as DNA, the CDR3 is TGTGCCATCAGTGAGTCGGACAGACATACCTCATTC.

The rearrangement links TRBV7-8 to TRBJ1-1; TRBD1 is a possible D gene (6 bases). There are 18 residues in the CDR3. Germline V CDR1 and CDR2: SGHVS, FQNEAQ. Trimming cost V 2 bases and J 0 bases, with 19 bases left between them. CDR3 sequence: CASSLYGAGGLLNTEAFF. Written as DNA, the CDR3 is TGTGCCAGCAGCTTATACGGGGCGGGGGGCCTGTTGAACACTGAAGCTTTCTTT.

The gene calls are TRBV7-2 and TRBJ2-1; the D gene is possibly TRBD1 (5 bases). The CDR3 consists of 15 residues. Trimming pared 5 bases from V and 0 bases from J, leaving 11 bases between. CDR1 is SGHTA, CDR2 FQGNSA, per germline. CDR3 sequence: CASSAQGASYNEQFF. The CDR3 nucleotides are TGTGCCAGCAGCGCCCAAGGGGCCTCCTACAATGAGCAGTTCTTC.

V is TRBV12-5 and J is TRBJ2-2, with D perhaps matching TRBD2 (5 bases). V gave up 2 bases and J gave up 4 bases, with 17 bases separating them. This CDR3 is built from 17 residues. Per the germline V gene, CDR1 is LGHNT and CDR2 is FRNRAP. Here the CDR3 reads CASGLTTTPGFTGELFF. CDR3 nucleotide sequence: TGTGCTAGTGGTTTGACGACGACACCGGGGTTCACCGGGGAGCTGTTTTTT.

The gene calls are TRBV28 and TRBJ1-5, with D possibly matching TRBD1 (5 bases). Germline V CDR1 and CDR2: MDHEN, SYDVKM. Trimming removed 5 bases from V and 2 bases from J, with 13 bases in between. The CDR3 has 15 residues. CDR3 DNA: TGTGCCAGCAGTCCCCTCCTAGGGGGCAATCAGCCCCAGCATTTT. It is translated as CASSPLLGGNQPQHF.

The rearrangement links TRBV7-2 to TRBJ2-3; TRBD2 matches at 9 bases. Germline CDR1 reads SGHTA; CDR2 reads FQGNSA. CDR3 size: 16 residues. The J segment lost 1 base and the V segment lost 6 bases, leaving 8 bases of the junction unmatched. CDR3 in amino acids: CASRLFLAGGTDTQYF. The DNA for the CDR3 is TGTGCCAGCAGACTCTTTTTAGCGGGGGGCACAGATACGCAGTATTTT.

The chain is built from TRBV6-1 and TRBJ2-2; a possible D gene is TRBD1 (5 bases). Germline CDR1 and CDR2: MNHNS and SASEGT. The CDR3 sequence is 13 residues long. The ends were cut back, 4 bases at V and 5 bases at J, with 8 bases in the middle. CDR3: CASSGQGTGELFF. The CDR3 DNA is TGTGCCAGCAGTGGCCAGGGTACCGGGGAGCTGTTTTTT.

The chain joins TRBV10-1 to TRBJ1-5; D ambiguous. In germline, CDR1 is WNHNN, CDR2 SYGVQD (reference sequence). The CDR3 runs to 13 residues. Trimming shortened V by 8 bases and J by 7 bases, and 15 bases separated the two germline ends. CDR3 DNA: TGCGCCAGCGGAGAAAAGAGAAGGCAGCCCCAGCATTTT. Its translation is CASGEKRRQPQHF.

CDR3 sequence: CASSLDAGGKQPQHF. CDR3 bases: TGCGCCAGCAGCTTGGACGCAGGGGGAAAACAGCCCCAGCATTTT. J is TRBJ1-5 and V is TRBV5-1, with TRBD1 matching 7 bases. Trimming removed 0 bases from V and 7 bases from J; junction bases left unmatched: 7. The CDR3 spans 15 residues. Germline CDR1 reads SGHRS; CDR2 reads YFSETQ.

The gene calls are TRBV6-5 and TRBJ2-5; 9 bases agree with TRBD1. The V segment lost 5 bases and the J segment 4 bases; nucleotides outside the gene matches: 5. CDR3 length: 14 amino acids. The germline gives CDR1 MNHEY, CDR2 SVGAGI. The CDR3 nucleotides read TGTGCCAGCAGTGCCAACAGGGGGCCAGAGACCCAGTACTTC. Its protein product is CASSANRGPETQYF.

DNA for the CDR3: TGTGCCAGCAGCTCATACACCCCTTGGCGACAGGGGGTTAATGGCTACACCTTC. Protein product: CASSSYTPWRQGVNGYTF. The chain combines TRBV5-5 with TRBJ1-2; 9 bases match TRBD1. The CDR3 loop spans 18 amino acids. The V gene end was trimmed by 3 bases and the J gene end by 6 bases; junction bases not matched to a gene: 18. CDR1 is SGHKS, CDR2 YYEKEE, per germline (reference sequence).

The chain carries TRBV6-1 and TRBJ2-5; TRBD2 aligns across 7 bases. CDR1 MNHNS and CDR2 SASEGT come from the germline V gene. V dropped 4 bases and J dropped 4; count of bases not matched to a gene: 6. The CDR3 runs 14 residues. CDR3 nucleotide sequence: TGTGCCAGCAGTGTGGCTAGCGGAAGAGAGACCCAGTACTTC. Its translation is CASSVASGRETQYF.

The chain recombines TRBV9 with TRBJ2-2, with D perhaps matching TRBD1 (6 bases). CDR1 and CDR2 from the germline V gene are SGDLS and YYNGEE. V gave up 1 base and J gave up 6 bases, with 10 bases separating them. The CDR3 covers 14 residues. Here the CDR3 reads CASSVNRDPGELFF. The CDR3 DNA follows: TGTGCCAGCAGCGTAAACAGGGATCCCGGGGAGCTGTTTTTT.

CDR3 amino acids: CASSTSGGYSYEQYF. The CDR3 nucleotides are TGTGCCAGTAGTACTAGCGGGGGCTACTCCTACGAGCAGTACTTC. The V gene is TRBV19, the J gene TRBJ2-7, with 10 bases identical to TRBD2. Per the germline V gene, CDR1 is LNHDA and CDR2 is SQIVND (reference sequence). This CDR3 has 15 residues. Trimming removed 4 bases from V and 0 bases from J; junction bases left unmatched: 3.

The chain couples TRBV27 to TRBJ1-6; D may be TRBD1 (6 bases). Per the germline V gene, CDR1 is MNHEY and CDR2 is SMNVEV (reference sequence). This CDR3 is 15 amino acids long. V was clipped by 6 bases and J by 10 bases, with 19 bases between them. CDR3 bases: TGTGCCAGCAGCCGAAAACTCCGGGACAACTCACCCCTCCACTTT. Translated, it gives CASSRKLRDNSPLHF.

Here the CDR3 DNA reads TGTGCCAGCAGTTACTCCGTCAAAGGGGGTTCACCCCTCCACTTT. As protein: CASSYSVKGGSPLHF. J is TRBJ1-6 and V is TRBV6-5, with a possible D match to TRBD1 (6 bases). V was clipped by 0 bases and J by 9 bases, with 12 bases between them. The CDR3 is 15 residues long. Germline-derived CDR1 and CDR2 are MNHEY and SVGAGI.

V and J are TRBV19 and TRBJ1-5, with D hard to call. The CDR3 is made up of 15 amino acids. Between the trimmed V and J ends, which lost 1 base and 0 bases, there was a span of 7 bases. Germline V gene lookup returns CDR1 LNHDA and CDR2 SQIVND (reference sequence). CDR3 coding DNA: TGTGCCAGTAGTATAGCAGTTCTTAGCAATCAGCCCCAGCATTTT. Translating it yields CASSIAVLSNQPQHF.

The chain carries TRBV5-4 and TRBJ2-2; 8 bases are a match to TRBD1. This CDR3 has 16 amino acids. The V segment lost 1 base and the J segment 5 bases; nucleotides outside the gene matches: 7. Germline V gene sequence: CDR1 SGHNT, CDR2 YYREEE (reference sequence). CDR3 sequence: CASSLLDRGWTGELFF. The DNA of the CDR3 is TGTGCCAGCAGCTTGCTCGACAGGGGCTGGACCGGGGAGCTGTTTTTT. Filled out from reference TRBV5-4 and TRBJ2-2, the complete variable domain reads ETGVTQSPTHLIKTRGQQVTLRCSSQSGHNTVSWYQQALGQGPQFIFQYYREEENGRGNFPPRFSGLQFPNYSSELNVNALELDDSALYLCASSLLDRGWTGELFFGEGSRLTVL.

The gene calls are TRBV5-1 and TRBJ2-3; no reliable D call. The V end lost 9 bases, the J end lost 0 bases, and 20 bases lay between the germline ends. Germline V CDR1 and CDR2: SGHRS, YFSETQ. The CDR3 contains 16 residues. The CDR3 nucleotides read TGCGCCACCAAAAACCCCGAGGAGACTAGCACAGATACGCAGTATTTT. This sequence encodes CATKNPEETSTDTQYF.

The gene calls are TRBV14 and TRBJ2-3; D is possibly TRBD1 (5 bases). This CDR3 spans 15 amino acids. V lost 2 bases to trimming and J lost 2 bases, with 11 bases between them. CDR1 is SGHDN and CDR2 is FVKESK in the germline V gene. CDR3 region: CASSQRARATDTQYF. CDR3 bases: TGTGCCAGCAGCCAAAGGGCCAGGGCCACAGATACGCAGTATTTT.

The chain combines TRBV5-4 with TRBJ2-2; 13 bases fit TRBD2. Germline CDR1 SGHNT, CDR2 YYREEE (reference sequence). The CDR3 totals 17 residues. With 3 bases clipped from V and 0 bases from J, the junction kept 2 bases outside the gene matches. The CDR3 sequence is CASSSGTSGANTGELFF. The CDR3 nucleotides read TGTGCCAGCAGCTCTGGGACTAGCGGGGCGAACACCGGGGAGCTGTTTTTT.

The J gene is TRBJ2-3, the V gene TRBV10-3; D is perhaps TRBD2 (5 bases). The CDR3 is 13 residues long. Trimming pared 7 bases from V and 6 bases from J, leaving 14 bases between. CDR1 is ENHRY and CDR2 is SYGVKD in the germline V gene. The CDR3 nucleotides read TGTGCCATCACGGGGAATATGGCCGATACGCAGTATTTT. Amino acid sequence: CAITGNMADTQYF.

The chain joins TRBV4-3 to TRBJ2-2, with 10 bases aligning to TRBD1. The CDR3 extends over 16 amino acids. Germline V gene lookup returns CDR1 LGHNA and CDR2 YSLEER. V lost 0 bases, J lost 9 bases, and 7 bases stayed unmatched. The CDR3: CASSQEPGQGIRELFF. As DNA, the CDR3 is TGCGCCAGCAGCCAAGAGCCGGGACAGGGGATAAGGGAGCTGTTTTTT.

The genes are TRBV7-2 and TRBJ2-1; D may be TRBD2 (6 bases). From germline, CDR1 is SGHTA and CDR2 FQGNSA. The CDR3 extends over 16 amino acids. V lost 3 bases and J lost 6, with 18 bases in between. CDR3 loop: CASSFPEGPHRNEQFF. CDR3 bases: TGTGCCAGCAGCTTTCCGGAGGGACCGCACCGCAATGAGCAGTTCTTC.